The 32 T cell receptor beta chains presented below share a single source sample, sequenced in a study of T cell repertoires in cytomegalovirus infection. Their target antigens are unknown. Each CDR3 protein is one row after TCRdb ran MiXCR on the reads. The sample has roughly 500,000 distinct CDR3 sequences, approximately 40% seen once. This sample comprised cultured PBMCs, obtained from culture after CMV antigen stimulation. The source of these receptors is a human donor in good health (CMV status not recorded). Some clones in this sample may be carry-over from other donors' samples.

V and J are TRBV19 and TRBJ2-7, with D uncertain. With 6 bases removed from V and 2 bases from J, the gap between germline ends came to 11 bases. In germline, CDR1 is LNHDA, CDR2 SQIVND (reference sequence). The CDR3 sequence is 13 residues long. In DNA form, the CDR3 reads TGTGCCAGTAGCCCCATCTTTGCCTACGAGCAGTACTTC. Translated: CASSPIFAYEQYF.

This clonotype has just a few counts. The chain uses TRBV10-3 and TRBJ2-7; 8 positions agree with TRBD1. V lost 3 bases to trimming and J lost 5 bases; unmatched junction nucleotides: 6. The CDR3 length is 14 residues. The germline V gene encodes CDR1 ENHRY and CDR2 SYGVKD. The CDR3 reads CAISDPDRGHEQYF. The DNA of the CDR3 is TGTGCCATCAGTGATCCTGACAGGGGCCACGAGCAGTACTTC.

This clonotype has only a few counts. The chain recombines TRBV14 with TRBJ1-4; D may be TRBD1 (6 bases). Trimming stripped 4 bases from V and 8 bases from J, with 11 bases between. CDR3 size: 13 residues. Per the germline V gene, CDR1 is SGHDN and CDR2 is FVKESK. CDR3 in DNA: TGTGCCAGCAGCCGGGGGGGCGAGGAAAAACTGTTTTTT. Translating gives CASSRGGEEKLFF.

CDR3 residues: CASSLRSRTGPYEQYF. The CDR3 DNA is TGTGCCAGCAGCTTAAGGTCACGGACAGGGCCCTACGAGCAGTACTTC. The V call is TRBV11-2, the J call TRBJ2-7; 8 nucleotides line up with TRBD1. CDR1 SGHAT and CDR2 FQNNGV come from the germline V gene. With V trimmed by 2 bases and J by 2 bases, 8 bases remained unmatched. CDR3 length equals 16 residues.

The chain joins TRBV6-2 or TRBV6-3 to TRBJ2-5; tentative D call: TRBD2 (6 bases). The CDR3 extends over 14 amino acids. Germline CDR1 and CDR2: MNHEY and SVGEGT. Trimming pared 6 bases from V and 2 bases from J, leaving 13 bases between. The CDR3 DNA reads as TGTGCCAGCAGCAACGGGGGAGCGCAAGAGACCCAGTACTTC. The encoded protein is CASSNGGAQETQYF.

The chain links TRBV6-1 to TRBJ1-5, with 9 bases matching TRBD1. This CDR3 spans 15 amino acids. Losses at the gene ends were 2 bases for V and 6 bases for J; bases not matched to a gene: 5. Germline values: CDR1 MNHNS, CDR2 SASEGT. CDR3 amino acids: CASSEYGTGSQPQHF. CDR3 coding DNA: TGTGCCAGCAGTGAATACGGGACAGGGAGTCAGCCCCAGCATTTT.

The J gene is TRBJ1-1, the V gene TRBV5-1, with D tentatively TRBD1 (5 bases). Germline loops: CDR1 SGHRS, CDR2 YFSETQ. The CDR3 totals 14 residues. V shed 4 bases and J shed 1 base, with 11 bases lying between them. The DNA for the CDR3 is TGCGCCAGCAGCAAATACGGGGCGAACACTGAAGCTTTCTTT. Residues: CASSKYGANTEAFF.

The gene calls are TRBV7-9 and TRBJ2-7, with D perhaps TRBD2 (6 bases). Germline V gene lookup returns CDR1 SEHNR and CDR2 FQNEAQ (reference sequence). Deletions cut 6 bases from V and 4 bases from J, with 16 bases between. The CDR3 is 14 amino acids. The CDR3 region has the DNA TGTGCCAGCAGTATTAGCGGCAACACATACGAGCAGTACTTC. Translating it yields CASSISGNTYEQYF.

A few counts support this clonotype. The V call is TRBV12-3 or TRBV12-4, the J call TRBJ1-5; 7 bases line up with TRBD1. This CDR3 spans 15 amino acids. With 3 bases clipped from V and 7 bases from J, the junction kept 9 bases outside the gene matches. CDR3 loop: CASSFGPDRVQPQHF. The CDR3 nucleotides read TGTGCCAGCAGTTTTGGCCCCGACAGGGTCCAGCCCCAGCATTTT.

In nucleotides, the CDR3 is TGTGCCAGCAGTTACCCGGGACAGGGAGGGAGGGGGGAGCAGTTCTTC. Residues: CASSYPGQGGRGEQFF. V gene TRBV19 combines with J gene TRBJ2-1, with TRBD1 identical over 9 bases. Germline CDR1 reads LNHDA; CDR2 reads SQIVND (reference sequence). The ends lost 9 bases at V and 10 bases at J; junction bases unmatched: 19. The CDR3 is made up of 16 amino acids.

This clonotype was counted ten times or more. J is TRBJ2-7 and V is TRBV7-2; D is unresolved. V lost 1 base, J lost 2 bases, and 12 bases lay in between. The CDR3 spans 15 residues. Germline loops: CDR1 SGHTA, CDR2 FQGNSA. CDR3 region: CASSLGALPAYEQYF. DNA of the CDR3: TGTGCCAGCAGCTTAGGGGCACTCCCGGCCTACGAGCAGTACTTC.

The chain employs TRBV9 and TRBJ1-2; D gene unclear. V lost 5 bases, J lost 8 bases, and 16 bases lay in between. The CDR3 sequence is 13 residues long. The germline V gene has CDR1 SGDLS and CDR2 YYNGEE. CDR3 region: CASRGQTTYGYTF. Here the CDR3 DNA reads TGTGCCAGCAGAGGTCAGACTACCTACGGCTACACCTTC.

This clonotype was recorded a few times. This chain connects TRBV6-2 or TRBV6-3 to TRBJ2-1, with D tentatively TRBD2 (6 bases). The V and J ends lost 4 bases and 5 bases respectively, with 21 bases between them. In germline, CDR1 is MNHEY, CDR2 SVGEGT. The CDR3 has 17 residues. In nucleotides, the CDR3 is TGTGCCAGCAGTTCTATTCCGGGGCAGCGGGCCCACAATGAGCAGTTCTTC. Protein product: CASSSIPGQRAHNEQFF.

V and J are TRBV28 and TRBJ2-7; D not resolved. Trimming removed 6 bases from V and 1 base from J, with 19 bases in between. Germline V gives CDR1 MDHEN, CDR2 SYDVKM. The CDR3 extends over 16 amino acids. The CDR3: CASSTIRGRISYEQYF. The CDR3 DNA reads as TGTGCCAGCAGCACCATTAGAGGACGGATTTCCTACGAGCAGTACTTC.

V usage is TRBV10-3 and J usage is TRBJ2-7; 7 bases line up with TRBD1. Germline loops: CDR1 ENHRY, CDR2 SYGVKD. V was clipped by 6 bases and J by 1 base; unmatched bases: 6. This CDR3 has 14 amino acids. This chain's CDR3 is CAIRPTGPSYEQYF. CDR3 nucleotides: TGTGCCATCAGACCGACAGGGCCATCCTACGAGCAGTACTTC.

On this clonotype: The junction departs from the called germline gene at one end, perhaps through a read error. The CDR3 nucleotides are TGTGCCAGCAGTCAAGAAGTCGGGGGGCCTTACGAGCAGTACTTC. Amino acid sequence: CASSQEVGGPYEQYF. This chain joins TRBV14 and TRBJ2-7; perhaps TRBD2 as D (7 bases). The CDR3 is made up of 15 amino acids. In germline, CDR1 is SGHDN, CDR2 FVKESK. Supplemented by reference TRBV14 and TRBJ2-7, the full variable domain reads EAGVTQFPSHSVIEKGQTVTLRCDPISGHDNLYWYRRVMGKEIKFLLHFVKESKQDESGMPNNRFLAERTGGTYSTLKVQPAELEDSGVYFCASSQEVGGPYEQYFGPGTRLTVT.

V is TRBV12-3 or TRBV12-4 and J is TRBJ1-1; 9 bases agree with TRBD1. Trimming removed 6 bases from V and 4 bases from J; junction bases left unmatched: 6. This CDR3 comprises 14 residues. This CDR3 reads CASRPTGGFTEAFF. In DNA, the CDR3 is TGTGCCAGCAGACCGACAGGGGGATTCACTGAAGCTTTCTTT.

This clonotype was seen a handful of times. V gene TRBV4-3 combines with J gene TRBJ2-5; TRBD2 agrees at 7 bases. The CDR3 is 14 amino acids. CDR1 LGHNA and CDR2 YSLEER come from the germline V gene. Unmatched junction bases numbered 6, after V lost 0 bases and J lost 8 bases. Here the CDR3 reads CASSQDPSGQTQYF. The CDR3 DNA follows: TGCGCCAGCAGCCAAGATCCTAGCGGACAAACCCAGTACTTC.

The chain combines TRBV5-1 with TRBJ2-5; 12 positions agree with TRBD2. Germline trimming cut 2 bases from V and 4 bases from J; bases unmatched to any gene: 6. This CDR3 has 16 amino acids. Germline lookup yields CDR1 SGHRS and CDR2 YFSETQ. The CDR3 is CASSFYWTSGTETQYF. The CDR3 bases are TGCGCCAGCAGCTTCTACTGGACTAGCGGGACAGAGACCCAGTACTTC.

The chain couples TRBV27 to TRBJ2-3; a possible D gene is TRBD2 (5 bases). Trimming removed 5 bases from V and 1 base from J, with 13 bases in between. This CDR3 region has 15 residues. Per the germline V gene, CDR1 is MNHEY and CDR2 is SMNVEV (reference sequence). Here the CDR3 DNA reads TGTGCCAGCAGTACCCTCGGGGTCGGCACAGATACGCAGTATTTT. This encodes CASSTLGVGTDTQYF.

This clonotype was seen more than once but under ten times. This rearrangement joins TRBV7-2 to TRBJ2-1; 9 nucleotides align to TRBD2. Germline loops: CDR1 SGHTA, CDR2 FQGNSA. CDR3 length: 15 amino acids. The V segment lost 3 bases and the J segment 7 bases; nucleotides outside the gene matches: 7. The DNA for the CDR3 is TGTGCCAGCAGCTTTACTAGCGGGCTTATTAATGAGCAGTTCTTC. Residues: CASSFTSGLINEQFF.

The sample holds a few counts of this clonotype. The rearrangement uses TRBV6-6 and TRBJ2-1; 7 positions match TRBD2. V lost 8 bases and J lost 6; bases outside the gene matches: 13. Germline V gene lookup returns CDR1 MNHNY and CDR2 SVGAGI (reference sequence). This CDR3 is built from 15 residues. For the CDR3, the DNA is TGTGCCAGCGTTAGGAGACGTGGGGGGGGCAATGAGCAGTTCTTC. The encoded protein is CASVRRRGGGNEQFF.

V gene TRBV12-3 or TRBV12-4 combines with J gene TRBJ2-2, with D uncertain. Trimming left V 7 bases short and J 4 bases short, with 10 bases between. The CDR3 spans 13 residues. CDR3 amino acids: CASTSRSTGELFF. The CDR3 DNA sequence: TGTGCCAGCACCAGTAGGAGCACCGGGGAGCTGTTTTTT.

This clonotype was recorded at least ten times. The rearrangement joins TRBV7-2 to TRBJ2-7, with TRBD1 matching over 9 bases. The V gene's germline CDR1 is SGHTA and CDR2 FQGNSA. Trimming cost V 5 bases and J 4 bases; bases outside gene matches: 6. The CDR3 contains 14 residues. The CDR3 DNA follows: TGTGCCAGCAGCCGGGACAGGGACTTATACGAGCAGTACTTC. It codes for CASSRDRDLYEQYF.

This clonotype was detected a few times. The chain combines TRBV12-3 or TRBV12-4 with TRBJ1-3; D is uncertain. The germline V and J ends were trimmed by 7 bases and 1 base, with 11 bases remaining between them. The CDR3 has 14 amino acids. The CDR3 loop is CASKGAPSGNTIYF. CDR3 coding DNA: TGTGCCAGCAAAGGAGCTCCTTCTGGAAACACCATATATTTT.

This sequence joins TRBV2 and TRBJ2-1; the match to TRBD2 covers 8 bases. CDR3 size: 17 residues. Losses at the gene ends were 5 bases for V and 0 bases for J; bases not matched to a gene: 9. Germline V gene sequence: CDR1 SNHLY, CDR2 FYNNEI. The CDR3, as DNA: TGTGCCAGCAGTTCTCTTCGCGGGGGGAGCTCCTACAATGAGCAGTTCTTC. This gives the protein CASSSLRGGSSYNEQFF.

This clonotype has only a few counts. V usage is TRBV6-1 and J usage is TRBJ1-1, with D unresolved. There are 14 residues in the CDR3. Germline V CDR1 and CDR2: MNHNS, SASEGT. V lost 5 bases to trimming and J lost 1 base, with 11 bases between them. This CDR3 reads CASSYGQENTEAFF. In DNA form, the CDR3 reads TGTGCCAGCAGTTATGGGCAGGAGAACACTGAAGCTTTCTTT.

This clonotype has just a few counts. This sequence joins TRBV19 and TRBJ1-1; 7 bases are a match to TRBD1. The CDR3 is 15 residues long. Germline CDR1 LNHDA, CDR2 SQIVND (reference sequence). The V and J ends lost 10 bases and 2 bases, in that order; junction bases with no gene match: 13. CDR3 residues: CATSQGDGSNTEAFF. Here the CDR3 DNA reads TGTGCCACCAGTCAGGGGGATGGGTCCAACACTGAAGCTTTCTTT.

This clonotype has only a few counts. V is TRBV20-1 and J is TRBJ2-5; a possible D gene is TRBD1 (6 bases). This CDR3 spans 14 amino acids. The V end was cut by 2 bases, the J end by 3 bases, with 13 bases between. Per the germline V gene, CDR1 is DFQATT and CDR2 is SNEGSKA (reference sequence). CDR3 sequence (DNA): TGCAGTGCTAGAAATTTCACAGGGAAAGAGACCCAGTACTTC. This codes for CSARNFTGKETQYF.

The chain links TRBV2 to TRBJ1-5, with D possibly TRBD1 on 5 matching bases. Germline CDR1 and CDR2: SNHLY and FYNNEI. V was trimmed by 6 bases and J by 3 bases, leaving 18 bases between them. The CDR3 runs 16 residues. The CDR3 DNA sequence: TGTGCCAGCAGCCGGGACCGTAGATCCCTCAATCAGCCCCAGCATTTT. Its translation is CASSRDRRSLNQPQHF.

This clonotype was counted a few times. This chain links TRBV25-1 with TRBJ2-7; D not certain. This CDR3 has 13 amino acids. Per germline, CDR1 MGHDK and CDR2 SYGVNS. V was shortened by 3 bases and J by 2 bases, with 8 bases between the two germline ends. The chain's CDR3 is CASSEIGTYEQYF. The CDR3 nucleotides read TGTGCCAGCAGTGAGATTGGCACCTACGAGCAGTACTTC.

This chain links TRBV19 with TRBJ1-1; possibly TRBD1 for D (6 bases). CDR1 is LNHDA, CDR2 SQIVND, per germline (reference sequence). This CDR3 contains 14 residues. Trimming took 6 bases from V and 5 from J, leaving 16 bases between them. The DNA for the CDR3 is TGTGCCAGTAGGACTTCAGGGGAGCGGACTGAAGCTTTCTTT. This sequence encodes CASRTSGERTEAFF.